The T cell receptor (beta chain) described here comes from a study of control samples from healthy donors and cancer patients. Profiling relied on immunoSEQ multiplex PCR, and the TCRdb table lists in-frame clones only, not all of them. This sample has about 130,000 clones, with 89% found just once. This sequence originates from a man aged 45-65 years with head and neck cancer. What was sequenced was PBMCs.

The CDR3 nucleotides read TGTGCCAGCAGTTACGCCGGACAGGGAGTGGACGAGCAGTACTTC. Translated: CASSYAGQGVDEQYF. The rearrangement joins TRBV6-5 to TRBJ2-7, with TRBD1 matching 8 bases. Looked up from germline, CDR1 is MNHEY and CDR2 is SVGAGI. The V segment lost 2 bases and the J segment 5 bases; nucleotides outside the gene matches: 8. The CDR3 extends over 15 amino acids.